Following are 8 T cell receptor beta chains from one sample sequenced in a study of T cells in Graves' hyperthyroidism and ophthalmopathy. Amplified TCR beta CDR3 regions came from RNA transcripts. Initially, a first-round RT-PCR of the TCR CDR3 employed the HTBI primer set. MiXCR, run by TCRdb on the multiplex PCR reads, gives a single entry per CDR3 protein. The sample contains about 380,000 distinct CDR3 sequences, 11% to 15% of which appear only once. Sample: blood. The source is a woman aged 60 to 75 with Graves' hyperthyroidism.

The chain uses TRBV20-1 and TRBJ1-2; D remains ambiguous. In germline, CDR1 is DFQATT, CDR2 SNEGSKA (reference sequence). The ends were cut back, 7 bases at V and 7 bases at J, with 4 bases in the middle. CDR3 length equals 8 residues. In nucleotides, the CDR3 is TGCAGTGGGGGTGGCTACACCTTC. It codes for CSGGGYTF.

This clonotype was counted many times. The rearrangement uses TRBV24-1 and TRBJ2-1; TRBD2 might be the D (6 bases). Germline V gives CDR1 KGHDR, CDR2 SFDVKD. V was cut by 2 bases and J by 6 bases, with 13 bases left in between. This CDR3 contains 15 residues. CDR3 DNA: TGTGCCACCAGTGATTGGGGGGTTATGGGCAATGAGCAGTTCTTC. This encodes CATSDWGVMGNEQFF.

In this sample, this clonotype turned up many times. The chain couples TRBV14 to TRBJ2-3; the D is unclear. The CDR3 sequence is 16 residues long. Germline values: CDR1 SGHDN, CDR2 FVKESK. Trimming shortened V by 1 base and J by 2 bases, and 13 bases separated the two germline ends. The CDR3 region has the DNA TGTGCCAGCAGCCAAGGGTTAGCAGCTCCCACAGATACGCAGTATTTT. It codes for CASSQGLAAPTDTQYF.

CDR3 in DNA: TGCGCCAGCAGCTTGGGGGGACGGAACGATCAGCCCCAGCATTTT. Its protein is CASSLGGRNDQPQHF. The V call is TRBV5-1, the J call TRBJ1-5; D possibly corresponds to TRBD1 (5 bases). CDR1 SGHRS and CDR2 YFSETQ come from the germline V gene. The CDR3 is 15 amino acids. V lost 0 bases and J lost 5, with 12 bases in between.

A few counts support this clonotype. The rearrangement links TRBV19 to TRBJ2-1; 7 bases align to TRBD2. V shed 0 bases, J shed 2 bases, and the junction held 13 bases outside the gene matches. The CDR3 is 19 residues long. Germline-derived CDR1 and CDR2 are LNHDA and SQIVND (reference sequence). The CDR3, as DNA: TGTGCCAGTAGTATAGATAGTCAGGCTAGCGGAGGAACCTACAATGAGCAGTTCTTC. This codes for CASSIDSQASGGTYNEQFF.

This clonotype was seen ten or more times. The rearrangement joins TRBV12-3 or TRBV12-4 to TRBJ2-3; 9 bases map to TRBD2. The CDR3 is 16 amino acids. V lost 3 bases, J lost 0 bases, and 4 bases stayed unmatched. Here the CDR3 DNA reads TGTGCCAGCAGTTTCTTCGCGGGAGGGAGCACAGATACGCAGTATTTT. Amino acid sequence: CASSFFAGGSTDTQYF.

The table lists this clonotype with many counts. This sequence joins TRBV15 and TRBJ2-2; D is ambiguous. Germline loops: CDR1 LNHNV, CDR2 YYDKDF (reference sequence). Trimming pared 0 bases from V and 0 bases from J, leaving 14 bases between. The CDR3 is 18 amino acids. CDR3: CATSRDFLTAANTGELFF. In DNA form, the CDR3 reads TGTGCCACCAGCAGAGATTTCTTGACTGCCGCGAACACCGGGGAGCTGTTTTTT.

The table lists this clonotype with many counts. This chain connects TRBV12-3 or TRBV12-4 to TRBJ2-1; 7 bases map to TRBD2. The CDR3 consists of 13 residues. The ends lost 9 bases at V and 8 bases at J; junction bases unmatched: 10. CDR3 amino acids: CASGAGFFDEQFF. For the CDR3, the DNA is TGTGCCAGTGGAGCGGGATTCTTCGATGAGCAGTTCTTC.